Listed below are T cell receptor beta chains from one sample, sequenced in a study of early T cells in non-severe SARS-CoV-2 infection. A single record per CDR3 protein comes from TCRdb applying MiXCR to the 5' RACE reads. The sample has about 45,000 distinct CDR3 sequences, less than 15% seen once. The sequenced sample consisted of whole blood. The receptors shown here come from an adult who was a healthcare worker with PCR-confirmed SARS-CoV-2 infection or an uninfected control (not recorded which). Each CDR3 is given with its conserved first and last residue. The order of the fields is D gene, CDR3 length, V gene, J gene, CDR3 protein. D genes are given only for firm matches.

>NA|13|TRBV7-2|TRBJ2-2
CASSSRDPGELFF
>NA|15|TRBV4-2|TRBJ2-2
CATGGRLTNTGELFF
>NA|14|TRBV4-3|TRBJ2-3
CASSQAGVPDTQYF
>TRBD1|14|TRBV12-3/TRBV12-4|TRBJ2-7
CASSLSWTGNEQYF
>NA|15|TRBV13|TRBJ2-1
CASNFRYPSYNEQFF
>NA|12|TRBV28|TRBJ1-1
CAPLCEDTEAFF
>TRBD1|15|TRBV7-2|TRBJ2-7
CASSLTGTGIYEQYF
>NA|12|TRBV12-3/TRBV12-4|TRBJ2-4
CASSFYSNIQYF
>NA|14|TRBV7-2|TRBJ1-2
CASSTSGTVYGYTF
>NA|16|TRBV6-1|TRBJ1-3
CASSMGHSSSGNTIYF
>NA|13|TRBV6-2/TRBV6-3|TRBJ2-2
CASSYKETGELFF
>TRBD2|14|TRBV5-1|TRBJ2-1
CASSFPGLAREQFF
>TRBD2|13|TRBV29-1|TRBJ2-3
CSVLLAGTDTQYF
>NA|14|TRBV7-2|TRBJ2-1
CASSLGPHRIEQFF
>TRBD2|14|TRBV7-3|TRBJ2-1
CATRTSGRGGEQFF
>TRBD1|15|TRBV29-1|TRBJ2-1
CSVASVRQGVNEQFF
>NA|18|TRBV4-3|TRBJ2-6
CASSQGTLTSSGANVLTF
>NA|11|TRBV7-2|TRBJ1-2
CASSRQGGYTF
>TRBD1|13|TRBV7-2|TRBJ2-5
CPSMPGTGETQYF
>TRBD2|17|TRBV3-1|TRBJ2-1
CASSQDTSGTSTNEQFF
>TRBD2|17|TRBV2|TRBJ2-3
CASGSHTSGGGTDTQYF
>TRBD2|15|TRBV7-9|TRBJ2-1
CASSPAVIRGGEQFF
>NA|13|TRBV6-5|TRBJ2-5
CASSLSGMETQYF
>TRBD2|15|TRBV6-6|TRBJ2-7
CASSTGLAGGYEQYF
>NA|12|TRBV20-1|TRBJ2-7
CSARQGRLKQYF
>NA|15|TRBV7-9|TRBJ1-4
CASSPTGPVVEKLFF
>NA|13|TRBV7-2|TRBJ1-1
CASSLQMNTEAFF
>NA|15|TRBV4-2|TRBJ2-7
CASSQAIGQSYEQYF
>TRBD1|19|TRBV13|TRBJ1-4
CASSLEVAGGTAQGEKLFF
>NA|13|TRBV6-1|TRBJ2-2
CASSEDGAGELFF
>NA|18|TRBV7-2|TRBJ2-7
CASSSPPGNFRLAYEQYF
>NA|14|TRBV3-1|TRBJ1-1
CASSSYDRNTEAFF
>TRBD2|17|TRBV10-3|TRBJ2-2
CAFSVVVAGVHTGELFF
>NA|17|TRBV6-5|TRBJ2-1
CASSYARPVGSYNEQFF
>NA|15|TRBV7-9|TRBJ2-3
CASSLRSTSTDTQYF